A selection of T cell receptor beta chains follows, all from one sample in a study of cytomegalovirus exposure and HLA in healthy donors. Profiling relied on immunoSEQ multiplex PCR, and the TCRdb table lists in-frame clones only, not all of them. The sample shows 68,000 or so clones, and 6.5% to 8.5% sits with its ten largest clones. Sequencing was carried out using PBMCs. The receptors here all came from a female donor in good health and CMV-seropositive. CDR3s include the opening cysteine and the closing phenylalanine or tryptophan. The D gene is left open where the match is weak.

CDR3 DNA	CDR3 protein	D gene	J gene	V gene
TGTGCCAGCAGTTTTGTACAGGGGGTTCCCTACGAGCAGTACTTC	CASSFVQGVPYEQYF	TRBD1	TRBJ2-7	TRBV28
TGTGCCAGCTCACCGTCTCAGGCAAACACTGAAGCTTTCTTT	CASSPSQANTEAFF	-	TRBJ1-1	TRBV18
TGTGCCAGCAGACCAGGGGTTGGTGAAGCTTTCTTT	CASRPGVGEAFF	-	TRBJ1-1	TRBV28
TGCAGCGTTGAATGGCGGCACTCTGGGGCCAACGTCCTGACTTTC	CSVEWRHSGANVLTF	-	TRBJ2-6	TRBV29-1
TGCGCCAGCAGCTTGGGAGGAGTAGAGACCCAGTACTTC	CASSLGGVETQYF	-	TRBJ2-5	TRBV5-1
TGTGCCAGCAGCCCCTCTTTAGCCAAAAACATTCAGTACTTC	CASSPSLAKNIQYF	-	TRBJ2-4	TRBV6-5
TGTGCCAGCAGCTCTTTCTCTGGGGCCAACGTCCTGACTTTC	CASSSFSGANVLTF	-	TRBJ2-6	TRBV7-9
TGTGCCAGCAGTGAAGATTTGGCTCAGCCCCAGCATTTT	CASSEDLAQPQHF	-	TRBJ1-5	TRBV2
TGTGCTAGTGGTTTACCCCGCCCGGGACAGCGTTCCTACGAGCAGTACTTC	CASGLPRPGQRSYEQYF	TRBD1	TRBJ2-7	TRBV12-5
TGTGCCAGCAGCTTCACGACAGTGGAGCTGTTTTTT	CASSFTTVELFF	-	TRBJ2-2	TRBV7-2
TGTGCCAGCAGACCGACAGGGAATACCGGGGAGCTGTTTTTT	CASRPTGNTGELFF	TRBD1	TRBJ2-2	TRBV27
TGCGCCAGCAGCCAAGAAGGGGGACGGATTTCGGGAGGCTACACCTTC	CASSQEGGRISGGYTF	-	TRBJ1-2	TRBV4-3
TGCGCCAGCAGCTCCGACCTAGCGCTCCAAGAGACCCAGTACTTC	CASSSDLALQETQYF	-	TRBJ2-5	TRBV5-1
TGTGCCAGCAGCCCGCGCGGTAGCGGGGGGAGCACAGATACGCAGTATTTT	CASSPRGSGGSTDTQYF	TRBD2	TRBJ2-3	TRBV9
TGTGCCAGCACTTTAGGGAGGGGTGGGGAGCAGTACTTC	CASTLGRGGEQYF	TRBD2	TRBJ2-7	TRBV27
TGCGCCAGCAGCTTGCGCGGGACAGGGAGAGATACGCAGTATTTT	CASSLRGTGRDTQYF	TRBD1	TRBJ2-3	TRBV5-1
TGTGCCAGCAGCCGAGGTCACTATGGGTGGGCTGAAGCTTTCTTT	CASSRGHYGWAEAFF	-	TRBJ1-1	TRBV7-2
TGTGCCAGCAGCTTAGGAGGCGGAGAGACCCAGTACTTC	CASSLGGGETQYF	-	TRBJ2-5	TRBV7-9
TGCGCCAGCAGCTTGGCCGTACCGGTAGCCAAAAACATTCAGTACTTC	CASSLAVPVAKNIQYF	-	TRBJ2-4	TRBV5-1
TGCGCCAGCAGCCAAGAGGGCGTTGGGAATGAGCAGTTCTTC	CASSQEGVGNEQFF	-	TRBJ2-1	TRBV4-3
TGTGCCAGCAGCTCGTCTCCTCCGAACACCGGGGAGCTGTTTTTT	CASSSSPPNTGELFF	-	TRBJ2-2	TRBV7-3
TGTGCCAGCAGTTCCTCGGGACTAGGTTACGAGCAGTACTTC	CASSSSGLGYEQYF	TRBD2	TRBJ2-7	TRBV28
TGTGCCAGTAGTCCGTATAGCGGGCAAAACTCAGATACGCAGTATTTT	CASSPYSGQNSDTQYF	TRBD2	TRBJ2-3	TRBV19
TGCGCCAGCAGCCAAGATTCGGCCGGGAGTGCAGATACGCAGTATTTT	CASSQDSAGSADTQYF	-	TRBJ2-3	TRBV4-3
TGTGCCATCAGTGGGGGAGGGACAGGGAGCCATGGCTACACCTTC	CAISGGGTGSHGYTF	TRBD1	TRBJ1-2	TRBV10-3
TGTGCCAGCAGAATTAGGGACTTTGATTACCTCGAGCAGTACTTC	CASRIRDFDYLEQYF	-	TRBJ2-7	TRBV28
TGCGCCAGCAGCCAAACGATCGAGAGAACAGATACGCAGTATTTT	CASSQTIERTDTQYF	-	TRBJ2-3	TRBV4-3